This T cell receptor beta chain was documented in a study of vaccination and CD4 T cells after COVID-19. As regards this clonotype: Its antigen remains unknown.

Treatment in this sample: roughly 11-day PBMC culture with coronavirus spike peptide pools or control peptides (ViraFEST assay). The study sequenced cultured CD4+ T cell DNA using the Oncomine TCR Beta short-read assay. TCRdb called the PCR reads again in MiXCR, with one record for every CDR3 protein. The top ten clones hold more than 15% of a sample with 9,500 to 13,000 distinct CDR3 sequences, about 61% of them seen once. V was clipped by 3 bases and J by 2 bases; unmatched bases: 2. This CDR3 is built from 14 residues. Germline CDR1 reads LNHDA; CDR2 reads SQIVND (reference sequence). This chain uses TRBV19 with TRBJ2-5; 8 nucleotides line up with TRBD1. Sequenced material: CD4+ T cells from blood, cultured in vitro. This TCR derives from a human donor who had recovered from COVID-19. The CDR3 coding sequence is TGTGCCAGTAGTATGAGGACAGGGCAAGAGACCCAGTACTTC. The encoded protein is CASSMRTGQETQYF.